This T cell receptor (beta chain) emerged from a study of blood T cells in healthy people across ages. Germline V lookup: CDR1 SQVTM, CDR2 ANQGSEA. V was pared by 4 bases and J by 7 bases, with 16 bases between. The CDR3 spans 14 residues. This clonotype was seen a single time. For the second PCR, which ran for about 7 to 11 cycles, a sample-barcoded 5' primer and a J-beta primer mix were used. Each sample provided no less than 2.5 million CDR3-containing paired-end reads. Using its own MiXCR run on the 5' RACE reads, TCRdb lists one record per CDR3 protein. The profile covers fewer than 1,000,000 distinct CDR3 sequences, with under 45% appearing a single time and roughly 19% taken by the ten largest.

This receptor was taken from a man aged 55 to 70 in good health. Sample: blood. The V call is TRBV29-1, the J call TRBJ2-2; possibly TRBD1 or TRBD2 for D (5 bases each). The CDR3 coding sequence is TGCAGCGTTGGTGACAGTTCGAGGGGCGGGGAGCTGTTTTTT. Translation gives CSVGDSSRGGELFF.